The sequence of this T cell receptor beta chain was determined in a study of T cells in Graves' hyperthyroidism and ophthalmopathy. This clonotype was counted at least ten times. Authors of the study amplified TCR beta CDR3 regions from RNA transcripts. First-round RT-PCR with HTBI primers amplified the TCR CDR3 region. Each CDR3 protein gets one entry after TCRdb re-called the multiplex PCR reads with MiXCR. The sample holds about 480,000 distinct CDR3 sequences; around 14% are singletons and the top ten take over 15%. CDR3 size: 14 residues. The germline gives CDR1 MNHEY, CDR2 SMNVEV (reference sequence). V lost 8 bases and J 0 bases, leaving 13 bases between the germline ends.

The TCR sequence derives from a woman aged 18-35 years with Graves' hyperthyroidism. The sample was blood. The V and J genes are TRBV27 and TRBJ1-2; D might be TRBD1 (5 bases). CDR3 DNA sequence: TGTGCCAGCTTCGGGGGGGGTGCTAACTATGGCTACACCTTC. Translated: CASFGGGANYGYTF.